This T cell receptor (beta chain) was identified during a study of OX40 agonist ivuxolimab in advanced cancers. Libraries were prepared by immunoSEQ multiplex PCR; TCRdb keeps only in-frame clonotypes and omits some of them. The sample includes under 95,000 clones, about nine tenths of them seen just once. The CDR3 length is 15 residues. Germline values: CDR1 MDHEN, CDR2 SYDVKM. V lost 3 bases and J lost 6; bases outside the gene matches: 7. This sample comprised CD4+ or CD8+ T cells sorted from blood, obtained in a trial of the OX40 agonist ivuxolimab. The V gene is TRBV28, the J gene TRBJ2-1; 8 bases are shared with TRBD2. This clonotype was obtained from an adult with an advanced solid tumor such as melanoma, head and neck, liver or kidney cancer. The CDR3 sequence is CASSFGGGSPNEQFF. CDR3 sequence (DNA): TGTGCCAGCAGTTTTGGCGGGGGGTCTCCCAATGAGCAGTTCTTC.